Given below is one T cell receptor beta chain in context. This table comes from immunoSEQ multiplex PCR, and its TCRdb copy is limited to in-frame clones, with some not included. Among more than 95,000 clones listed, roughly 80% were seen once. This specimen belongs to a study of identifying expanded T cells in peripheral blood. CDR3 length: 17 residues. The clonotype originates from a person aged 18 to 75 in good health. This chain links TRBV21-1 with TRBJ1-2; the table names TRBD1, a call not compared with the DNA. TRBV21-1 is a listed pseudogene. Sequenced material: blood. This CDR3 reads CASSIRDRNLSNYGYTF. The CDR3 DNA reads as TGTGCCAGCAGCATTAGGGACAGAAACCTCAGTAACTATGGCTACACCTTC.